One sample yielded the 20 T cell receptor beta chains listed below, sequenced in a study of blood T cell repertoires in COVID-19. Assay used: immunoSEQ multiplex PCR; TCRdb lists only in-frame clones, some missing. The data hold hundreds of thousands of clones, with 65% to 90% observed a single time. What was sequenced was PBMCs or T cells enriched from blood (not recorded which). Every receptor here comes from a woman between 50 and 59 years old with acute COVID-19.

In its sample, this clone was seen once. The chain has TRBV3-1 (or the pseudogene TRBV3-2) and TRBJ1-1; D is possibly TRBD1 (6 bases). Germline V lookup: CDR1 LGHDT, CDR2 YNNKEL (reference sequence). V gave up 5 bases and J gave up 0 bases, with 13 bases separating them. The CDR3 has 15 residues. DNA for the CDR3: TGTGCCAGCAGCTTACGGGACACGATGAACACTGAAGCTTTCTTT. Its protein is CASSLRDTMNTEAFF.

The chain uses TRBV10-1 and TRBJ2-1; 11 bases align to TRBD2. Germline trimming cut 8 bases from V and 6 bases from J; bases unmatched to any gene: 6. CDR1 and CDR2 from the germline V gene are WNHNN and SYGVQD (reference sequence). The CDR3 consists of 14 residues. CDR3 loop: CASEGLAAVNEQFF. The CDR3 DNA reads TGCGCCAGCGAGGGACTAGCGGCCGTCAATGAGCAGTTCTTC.

This clone has only a few counts. The chain is built from TRBV2 and TRBJ1-2; D is uncertain. This CDR3 region has 14 residues. V was clipped by 1 base and J by 7 bases, with 13 bases between them. The germline gives CDR1 SNHLY, CDR2 FYNNEI. The CDR3 region has the DNA TGTGCCAGCAGTGAAGTAAGGGCCCGGGGTGGCTACACCTTC. Protein sequence: CASSEVRARGGYTF.

This chain links TRBV6-5 with TRBJ2-2; unclear D gene. The V end was cut by 4 bases, the J end by 4 bases, with 4 bases between. CDR1 and CDR2 from the germline V gene are MNHEY and SVGAGI. The length of the CDR3 is 12 residues. The CDR3 spells CASSSSTGELFF. The DNA for the CDR3 is TGTGCCAGCAGTTCGAGCACCGGGGAGCTGTTTTTT.

The chain couples TRBV19 to TRBJ1-2, with TRBD1 matching over 12 bases. The V gene's germline CDR1 is LNHDA and CDR2 SQIVND (reference sequence). The CDR3 length is 14 residues. With V trimmed by 5 bases and J by 8 bases, 6 bases remained unmatched. Written as DNA, the CDR3 is TGTGCCAGTAGTCCGGGACAGGGGGCTGGAGGCTACACCTTC. This translates into CASSPGQGAGGYTF.

This sequence joins TRBV2 and TRBJ2-7; 7 bases are a match to TRBD2. From germline, CDR1 is SNHLY and CDR2 FYNNEI. The ends lost 6 bases at V and 2 bases at J; junction bases unmatched: 4. This CDR3 region has 13 residues. CDR3 amino acids: CASRGLVAYEQYF. The CDR3 DNA reads as TGTGCCAGCAGAGGACTAGTGGCCTACGAGCAGTACTTC.

CDR3 amino acids: CAWSVLETANYGYTF. The CDR3, as DNA: TGTGCCTGGAGTGTACTTGAGACAGCTAACTATGGCTACACCTTC. This sequence joins TRBV30 and TRBJ1-2; a possible D gene is TRBD1 (5 bases). V gave up 0 bases and J gave up 0 bases, with 11 bases separating them. CDR1 and CDR2 from the germline V gene are GTSNPN and SVGIG (reference sequence). The CDR3 runs 15 residues.

This rearrangement joins TRBV15 to TRBJ2-3; TRBD2 aligns across 9 bases. Germline V gene data show CDR1 as LNHNV and CDR2 as YYDKDF (reference sequence). V trimming: 9 bases; J trimming: 2 bases; junction bases outside the gene matches: 15. This CDR3 has 17 residues. The CDR3 loop reads CATSGHDSGGNTDTQYF. Written as DNA, the CDR3 is TGTGCCACGTCTGGCCACGATAGCGGGGGAAACACAGATACGCAGTATTTT.

The chain couples TRBV12-5 to TRBJ2-7; weak D call: TRBD1 (6 bases). Trimming stripped 6 bases from V and 1 base from J, with 19 bases between. The CDR3 is 16 amino acids. From germline, CDR1 is LGHNT and CDR2 FRNRAP. The CDR3 nucleotides are TGTGCTAGTGGAGGGGTGGACAGTGGACTTTCCTACGAGCAGTACTTC. Encoded protein: CASGGVDSGLSYEQYF.

The chain has TRBV9 and TRBJ1-2; possibly TRBD1 for D (5 bases). Deletions cut 4 bases from V and 8 bases from J, with 21 bases between. In germline, CDR1 is SGDLS, CDR2 YYNGEE. This CDR3 contains 15 residues. CDR3 residues: CASSSSGTSLGGYTF. The CDR3, as DNA: TGTGCCAGCAGCTCATCCGGGACTTCCCTGGGGGGCTACACCTTC.

The rearrangement uses TRBV3-1 (or the pseudogene TRBV3-2) and TRBJ1-2; 10 positions match TRBD1. V shed 4 bases, J shed 8 bases, and the junction held 7 bases outside the gene matches. The CDR3 consists of 14 residues. Germline CDR1 is LGHDT and CDR2 is YNNKEL (reference sequence). The CDR3 loop reads CASSRRDRGGGYTF. In nucleotides, the CDR3 is TGTGCCAGCAGCCGTCGGGACAGGGGTGGCGGCTACACCTTC.

The chain couples TRBV30 to TRBJ1-4; 7 bases match TRBD1. The CDR3 length is 15 residues. The V gene's germline CDR1 is GTSNPN and CDR2 SVGIG (reference sequence). After removal of 1 base from V and 2 bases from J, the junction contained 4 bases not matched to a gene. This chain's CDR3 is CAWSAPTGTNEKLFF. CDR3 nucleotides: TGTGCCTGGAGTGCCCCGACAGGGACTAATGAAAAACTGTTTTTT.

J is TRBJ1-5 and V is TRBV9; 7 bases fit TRBD1. The length of the CDR3 is 13 residues. After removal of 0 bases from V and 7 bases from J, the junction contained 1 base not matched to a gene. The V gene's germline CDR1 is SGDLS and CDR2 YYNGEE. CDR3 loop: CASSVAGGQPQHF. The DNA of the CDR3 is TGTGCCAGCAGCGTAGCAGGGGGACAGCCCCAGCATTTT.

The genes are TRBV12-5 and TRBJ2-3; 16 bases line up with TRBD2. Germline lookup yields CDR1 LGHNT and CDR2 FRNRAP. This CDR3 has 19 residues. J lost 5 bases, V lost 5 bases, and 13 bases had no gene match. CDR3: CASGPYSGTSGGAIDTQYF. In nucleotides, the CDR3 is TGTGCTAGTGGTCCTTACTCCGGGACTAGCGGGGGGGCGATAGATACGCAGTATTTT.

This chain connects TRBV9 to TRBJ2-1; D is ambiguous. Germline loops: CDR1 SGDLS, CDR2 YYNGEE. V dropped 3 bases and J dropped 6 bases, with 10 bases sitting between them. CDR3 size: 13 residues. The chain's CDR3 is CASSAYQRNEQFF. CDR3 DNA: TGTGCCAGCAGCGCCTACCAGCGCAATGAGCAGTTCTTC.

The CDR3 DNA reads as TGTGCCAGCAGTTCGGGGACAGCGAACACTGAAGCTTTCTTT. Protein sequence: CASSSGTANTEAFF. The chain is built from TRBV27 and TRBJ1-1; 7 bases align to TRBD1. CDR1 and CDR2 from the germline V gene are MNHEY and SMNVEV (reference sequence). V shed 4 bases and J 1 base; nucleotides not matched to a gene: 3. CDR3 length equals 14 residues.

The rearrangement joins TRBV19 to TRBJ2-3; TRBD1 is a possible D gene (6 bases). CDR1 LNHDA and CDR2 SQIVND come from the germline V gene (reference sequence). The CDR3 extends over 14 amino acids. The V and J ends lost 8 bases and 1 base respectively, with 13 bases between them. In DNA form, the CDR3 reads TGTGCCAGTGGACAGCAAGATGGCACAGATACGCAGTATTTT. It specifies CASGQQDGTDTQYF.

This sequence joins TRBV29-1 and TRBJ2-4, with TRBD2 identical over 13 bases. Germline V CDR1 and CDR2: SQVTM, ANQGSEA. After removal of 5 bases from V and 9 bases from J, the junction contained 10 bases not matched to a gene. The CDR3 is 15 amino acids. The CDR3 here is CSVLSLAGGPVIQYF. Written as DNA, the CDR3 is TGCAGCGTTCTATCACTAGCGGGGGGGCCAGTCATTCAGTACTTC. The full variable domain, with the rest looked up from reference TRBV29-1 and TRBJ2-4, is SAVISQKPSRDICQRGTSLTIQCQVDSQVTMMFWYRQQPGQSLTLIATANQGSEATYESGFVIDKFPISRPNLTFSTLTVSNMSPEDSSIYLCSVLSLAGGPVIQYFGAGTRLSVL.

This rearrangement joins TRBV21-1 to TRBJ1-1; the table's D call of TRBD1 was not tested on the DNA. TRBV21-1 has pseudogene status. This CDR3 is 16 amino acids long. This CDR3 is CASSKKTAHANTEAFF. DNA for the CDR3: TGTGCCAGCAGCAAAAAGACAGCCCACGCGAACACTGAAGCTTTCTTT.

The rearrangement joins TRBV6-2 or TRBV6-3 to TRBJ1-2; D gene ambiguous. The germline V gene encodes CDR1 MNHEY and CDR2 SVGEGT. The CDR3 has 13 amino acids. Between the trimmed V and J ends, which lost 0 bases and 4 bases, there was a span of 6 bases. The CDR3 sequence is CASSYSSSYGYTF. CDR3 nucleotide sequence: TGTGCCAGCAGTTACTCGAGTAGCTATGGCTACACCTTC.